This record looks at one TCR beta chain sequence and its context. Per germline, CDR1 SGHRS and CDR2 YFSETQ. CDR3 size: 15 residues. The V end was cut by 5 bases, the J end by 3 bases, with 14 bases between. The authors' processing: Estimation of nucleated cell counts relied on the amplification of reference gene primers. Clones were sequenced by immunoSEQ multiplex PCR, and TCRdb holds only the in-frame ones, with some missing. For V, J and clone size, that table is used; D and trimming come from the DNA. The sample holds about 240,000 clones, 70% to 90% seen once. The sample originates from a study of blood T cell repertoires in COVID-19. On the study more broadly: Specimens from acute and convalescent COVID-19 originated in the United States, Italy and Spain. PBMCs, B-cell-depleted T cells, or T cells provided the cDNA or gDNA that made up the material.

This sequence was found in a woman aged 70 to 79 with active or convalescent COVID-19. This chain joins TRBV5-1 and TRBJ2-2; the D gene is possibly TRBD1 (5 bases). What was sequenced was peripheral blood. CDR3 sequence reads: CASSRGAEDTGELFF. The CDR3 nucleotides read TGCGCCAGCAGTCGTGGGGCAGAAGACACCGGGGAGCTGTTTTTT.